This T cell receptor beta chain is drawn from a study of cytomegalovirus exposure and HLA in healthy donors. The PCR contained 60 Vbeta and 13 Jbeta primers. The method was immunoSEQ multiplex PCR; TCRdb's version includes in-frame clones alone and lacks a portion of them. The sample contains over 85,000 clones, 70% to 75% of which appear only once. Broader study findings: The dataset shows that most TCR sequences were rare, while some public TCRs occurred in many donors. In a later analysis, donors in an Asian-associated ancestry cluster reportedly had fewer N-insertions in productive TCRs than the cohort mean.

Comment on this clone: Its specificity is unknown.

Trimming took 5 bases from V and 4 from J, leaving 8 bases between them. The CDR3 runs 13 residues. Germline V gives CDR1 SGHNT, CDR2 YENEEA. The rearrangement links TRBV11-3 to TRBJ2-2; D not certain. The material sequenced was PBMCs. This TCR was recovered from a man aged 35-49 years in good health and CMV-seronegative. The CDR3 nucleotides read TGTGCCAGCAGCCCTCGAGCCACCGGGGAGCTGTTTTTT. Residues: CASSPRATGELFF. Looking up the rest from reference TRBV11-3 and TRBJ2-2 gives the full variable domain: EAGVVQSPRYKIIEKKQPVAFWCNPISGHNTLYWYLQNLGQGPELLIRYENEEAVDDSQLPKDRFSAERLKGVDSTLKIQPAELGDSAVYLCASSPRATGELFFGEGSRLTVL.